The rows below give T cell receptor beta chains drawn from one sample of a study of vaccination effects on CD4 cells after COVID-19. The data were produced by immunoSEQ multiplex PCR, yet TCRdb's version contains in-frame clones alone and is incomplete. The sample has approximately 30,000 clones; about 80% are singletons. These receptors are not linked to any known antigen. This specimen consisted of CD4+ T cells from PBMCs cultured with HCoV-NL63 spike peptides, obtained after COVID-19 vaccination. These receptors all stem from a human donor who received a COVID-19 vaccine. Some clones in this sample may be carry-over from other donors' samples. The CDR3 runs from the conserved cysteine through the conserved F or W. The D gene is left open where the match is weak. Clone size, where shown, is once, few, many, or a class for clones that have expanded.

V: TRBV24-1; J: TRBJ1-5; size: NA; D: NA; CDR3: CATSEKKGMGNQPQHF; DNA: TGTGCCACCAGTGAAAAGAAGGGGATGGGCAATCAGCCCCAGCATTTT
V: TRBV20-1; J: TRBJ2-5; size: NA; D: NA; CDR3: CSASDGTQYF; DNA: TGCAGTGCTAGTGATGGGACCCAGTACTTC
V: TRBV6-5; J: TRBJ1-6; size: few; D: TRBD1; CDR3: CASSYLGQGSNSPLHF; DNA: TGTGCCAGCAGTTACCTGGGACAGGGGAGCAATTCACCCCTCCACTTT
V: TRBV4-2; J: TRBJ1-4; size: once; D: NA; CDR3: CASSQDYDSENEKLFF; DNA: TGTGCCAGCAGCCAAGATTACGACTCGGAAAATGAAAAACTGTTTTTT
V: TRBV27; J: TRBJ1-2; size: NA; D: NA; CDR3: CASSFSLGAETF; DNA: TGTGCCAGCAGTTTCTCTCTTGGCGCCGAGACCTTC
V: TRBV6-1; J: TRBJ2-3; size: NA; D: NA; CDR3: CASSESGLVTQYF; DNA: TGTGCCAGCAGTGAAAGCGGGCTTGTGACGCAGTATTTT
V: TRBV2; J: TRBJ2-1; size: NA; D: NA; CDR3: CASRERVEEQFF; DNA: TGTGCCAGCAGAGAGCGGGTCGAGGAGCAGTTCTTC
V: TRBV5-8; J: TRBJ2-3; size: NA; D: NA; CDR3: CASSPRLTTSTDTQYF; DNA: TGTGCCAGCAGCCCAAGACTCACCACTAGCACAGATACGCAGTATTTT
V: TRBV9; J: TRBJ2-1; size: NA; D: TRBD1; CDR3: CASSSSGQLRWAQFF; DNA: TGTGCCAGCAGCTCATCGGGACAGTTAAGGTGGGCGCAGTTCTTC
V: TRBV18; J: TRBJ2-5; size: NA; D: NA; CDR3: CASSPGTAYQETQYF; DNA: TGTGCCAGCTCACCTGGGACTGCGTACCAAGAGACCCAGTACTTC
V: TRBV5-8; J: TRBJ2-3; size: NA; D: NA; CDR3: CASPSFLQGATDTQYF; DNA: TGTGCCAGCCCCTCTTTCCTTCAGGGCGCAACAGATACGCAGTATTTT
V: TRBV5-6; J: TRBJ2-3; size: NA; D: TRBD1; CDR3: CASSFRTGGTDTQYF; DNA: TGTGCCAGCAGCTTTAGGACAGGGGGGACAGATACGCAGTATTTT
V: TRBV5-1; J: TRBJ2-1; size: NA; D: TRBD1; CDR3: CASSFDRVYNEQFF; DNA: TGCGCCAGCAGCTTCGACAGGGTATACAATGAGCAGTTCTTC
V: TRBV7-6; J: TRBJ2-1; size: NA; D: TRBD2; CDR3: CASSRTGTSGGIEQFF; DNA: TGTGCCAGCAGCCGTACCGGGACTAGCGGGGGGATTGAGCAGTTCTTC
V: TRBV5-1; J: TRBJ2-3; size: NA; D: TRBD2; CDR3: CASSLVLGAGAKVQYF; DNA: TGCGCCAGCAGCTTAGTTCTTGGAGCGGGGGCCAAGGTGCAGTATTTT
V: TRBV15; J: TRBJ2-1; size: NA; D: TRBD2; CDR3: CATSSQRGPYNEQFF; DNA: TGTGCCACCAGCAGCCAGCGGGGGCCCTACAATGAGCAGTTCTTC
V: TRBV6-5; J: TRBJ2-6; size: NA; D: NA; CDR3: CASSYAGANVLTF; DNA: TGTGCCAGCAGTTACGCTGGGGCCAACGTCCTGACTTTC
V: TRBV28; J: TRBJ1-3; size: NA; D: NA; CDR3: CASSLLSIGSGNTIYF; DNA: TGTGCCAGCAGTTTACTTTCCATCGGCTCTGGAAACACCATATATTTT
V: TRBV28; J: TRBJ2-3; size: NA; D: TRBD1; CDR3: CASSFRTGQGPDTQYF; DNA: TGTGCCAGCAGTTTCAGAACGGGACAGGGCCCAGATACGCAGTATTTT
V: TRBV30; J: TRBJ2-3; size: NA; D: TRBD2; CDR3: CAWSASGGAADTQYF; DNA: TGTGCCTGGAGTGCTAGCGGGGGGGCAGCAGATACGCAGTATTTT
V: TRBV6-5; J: TRBJ2-1; size: NA; D: TRBD1; CDR3: CASRPGTANNEQFF; DNA: TGTGCCAGCAGACCCGGGACAGCCAACAATGAGCAGTTCTTC
V: TRBV27; J: TRBJ1-2; size: NA; D: NA; CDR3: CASSQRGVFGYTF; DNA: TGTGCCAGCAGTCAGAGGGGTGTGTTCGGCTACACCTTC